This is a list of T cell receptor beta chains from one sample in a study of immune cell composition in non-small cell lung cancer. The assay was immunoSEQ multiplex PCR, and TCRdb's table has in-frame clones only and misses some. This table has fewer than 2,000 clones, about 80% appearing once. The source material was non-adjacent lung tissue. The origin of the receptors is a human donor with non-small cell lung cancer. The CDR3 runs from the conserved cysteine through the conserved F or W. The order of the fields is V gene, clone size, D gene, J gene, CDR3 DNA, CDR3 protein. D genes are given only for firm matches. Size values are once, few and many counts, or a class for expanded clones, and some rows have none.

>TRBV4-2|NA|TRBD2|TRBJ2-7
TGTGCCAGCAGCCAAGAGGGACTAGCGGCCTCCTACGAGCAGTACTTC
CASSQEGLAASYEQYF
>TRBV13|NA|NA|TRBJ2-2
TGTGCCAGCAGCTTATCCCGCGGGACCGGGGAGCTGTTTTTT
CASSLSRGTGELFF
>TRBV5-6|NA|TRBD1|TRBJ2-7
TGTGCCAGCAGCTTTACTTACAGGGGGGAGCAGTACTTC
CASSFTYRGEQYF
>TRBV30|once|TRBD1|TRBJ1-2
TGTGCCTGGAGTGATACAGGGGATGGCTACACCTTC
CAWSDTGDGYTF
>TRBV5-6|NA|NA|TRBJ2-1
TGTGCCAGCAGCCAACATGGCACCATGTCCTACAATGAGCAGTTCTTC
CASSQHGTMSYNEQFF
>TRBV30|NA|NA|TRBJ1-5
TGTGCCTGGAGTCGGGGGAAGGATCAGCCCCAGCATTTT
CAWSRGKDQPQHF
>TRBV19|NA|NA|TRBJ2-7
TGTGCCAGTAGTGTGGGACTCAGGAAGGACGAGCAGTACTTC
CASSVGLRKDEQYF
>TRBV5-1|NA|NA|TRBJ2-7
TGCGCCAGCAGCTTATCCCTATACGAGCAGTACTTC
CASSLSLYEQYF
>TRBV11-2|once|NA|TRBJ2-1
TGTGCCAGCAGCTTAGACGGGAACTCCTACAATGAGCAGTTCTTC
CASSLDGNSYNEQFF
>TRBV28|NA|NA|TRBJ1-5
TGTGCCAGCAGTTCCCCCTCTAGGCAGCCAAAGCCCCAGCATTTT
CASSSPSRQPKPQHF
>TRBV7-7|NA|NA|TRBJ2-1
TGTGCCAGCAGCCCCCTCGGGAGCCGCAATGAGCAGTTCTTC
CASSPLGSRNEQFF
>TRBV28|NA|NA|TRBJ1-1
TGTGCCAGCAGTTCACCACTAGCCCGTCTAAACACTGAAGCTTTCTTT
CASSSPLARLNTEAFF
>TRBV28|NA|TRBD2|TRBJ2-1
TGTGCCAGCCGGATAGCGGGGCGGTACAATGAGCAGTTCTTC
CASRIAGRYNEQFF
>TRBV6-5|few|NA|TRBJ1-1
TGTGCCAGCAGTTACAATCGCTGGTTTAGGGGCGAAGCTTTCTTT
CASSYNRWFRGEAFF
>TRBV11-3|NA|TRBD1|TRBJ2-7
TGTGCCAGCAGCTCGGGACAGGCCCCCTACGAGCAGTACTTC
CASSSGQAPYEQYF
>TRBV15|NA|NA|TRBJ2-7
TGTGCCACCAGCAGAGTAGATTCCTACGAGCAGTACTTC
CATSRVDSYEQYF
>TRBV28|NA|TRBD2|TRBJ2-5
TGTGCCAGCAGTCCGGAACTAGCGGGGATACAAGAGACCCAGTACTTC
CASSPELAGIQETQYF
>TRBV7-8|NA|TRBD1|TRBJ1-5
TGTGCCAGCAGCCCCATCGGACAGGGGGGAACCCAGCATTTT
CASSPIGQGGTQHF